These T cell receptor beta chains were read from a single sample in a study of radiation and T cells in renal cell carcinoma. Assay used: immunoSEQ multiplex PCR; TCRdb lists only in-frame clones, some missing. Counted here are 130,000 to 150,000 clones, 88% occurring once; the ten biggest clones make up roughly 4%. The sequencing here drew on blood, taken from a patient whose treatment included radiotherapy and nephrectomy. The receptors here all came from a woman aged 65 to 85 with renal cell carcinoma. Each CDR3 is given with its conserved first and last residue. A D gene is named only where the DNA matches it firmly. Size is omitted from some rows. Given values are once, few, many or a class for expanded clones.

J gene,V gene,clone size,D gene,CDR3 length,CDR3 protein,CDR3 DNA
TRBJ2-1,TRBV18,-,TRBD2,15,CASSPVGLAGNEQFF,TGTGCCAGCTCACCAGTCGGACTAGCCGGGAATGAGCAGTTCTTC
TRBJ2-2,TRBV19,-,TRBD1,16,CASSIGGTGVTGELFF,TGTGCCAGTAGTATCGGCGGGACAGGGGTCACCGGGGAGCTGTTTTTT
TRBJ2-3,TRBV27,-,-,12,CASSFREGTQYF,TGTGCCAGCAGTTTCAGGGAAGGTACGCAGTATTTT
TRBJ1-2,TRBV5-1,-,TRBD1,15,CASSLGQGATYGYTF,TGCGCCAGCAGCTTGGGACAGGGGGCCACTTATGGCTACACCTTC
TRBJ1-4,TRBV7-8,-,-,13,CASSLAVRVELFF,TGTGCCAGCAGCTTAGCGGTCCGCGTGGAACTGTTTTTT
TRBJ2-2,TRBV2,-,-,14,CASSEAGRTGELFF,TGTGCCAGCAGTGAAGCGGGGAGGACCGGGGAGCTGTTTTTT
TRBJ2-2,TRBV11-2,-,TRBD2,14,CASRQRGATGELFF,TGTGCCAGCAGACAGCGGGGGGCTACCGGGGAGCTGTTTTTT
TRBJ2-7,TRBV6-1,-,-,12,CASSEFRREQYF,TGTGCCAGCAGTGAATTCAGACGCGAGCAGTACTTC
TRBJ2-7,TRBV11-3,-,TRBD1,16,CASSHYRGAAAYEQYF,TGTGCCAGCAGCCATTACAGGGGAGCGGCCGCCTACGAGCAGTACTTC
TRBJ1-1,TRBV19,-,-,13,CASSEGGRTEAFF,TGTGCCAGTAGTGAGGGGGGTCGGACTGAAGCTTTCTTT
TRBJ1-6,TRBV25-1,-,-,15,CASSDEGAYNSPLHF,TGTGCCAGCAGTGACGAGGGGGCCTATAATTCACCCCTCCACTTT
TRBJ1-6,TRBV27,-,-,14,CASSLRRKNSPLHF,TGTGCCAGCAGTTTACGACGGAAGAATTCACCCCTCCACTTT
TRBJ1-1,TRBV30,-,-,12,CAWRAGATEAFF,TGTGCCTGGAGGGCAGGGGCGACTGAAGCTTTCTTT
TRBJ2-5,TRBV30,once,-,16,CAWSVPGGVLQETQYF,TGTGCCTGGAGTGTACCCGGCGGGGTACTACAAGAGACCCAGTACTTC
TRBJ1-2,TRBV28,-,TRBD1,14,CASSAGGGRYGYTF,TGTGCCAGCAGCGCAGGGGGCGGAAGGTATGGCTACACCTTC
TRBJ1-2,TRBV29-1,once,-,14,CSVEVLQGNYGYTF,TGCAGCGTTGAAGTTTTACAGGGTAACTATGGCTACACCTTC
TRBJ1-5,TRBV6-6,-,-,15,CASSYEGGSNQPQHF,TGTGCCAGCAGTTACGAAGGGGGGAGCAATCAGCCCCAGCATTTT
TRBJ2-1,TRBV7-2,-,-,14,CASSPGSSYNEQFF,TGTGCCAGCAGCCCAGGGTCCTCCTACAATGAGCAGTTCTTC
TRBJ1-2,TRBV6-5,-,-,13,CASRVAPRGGYTF,TGTGCCAGCAGGGTGGCTCCCCGAGGAGGCTACACCTTC
TRBJ2-7,TRBV7-9,-,-,16,CASSLGAGTFLDEQYF,TGTGCCAGCAGCTTAGGCGCAGGGACCTTTCTCGACGAGCAGTACTTC
TRBJ2-2,TRBV4-3,-,-,14,CASSQGLLTGELFF,TGCGCCAGCAGCCAAGGACTGCTCACCGGGGAGCTGTTTTTT
TRBJ1-5,TRBV6-5,-,-,13,CASSSSHYQPQHF,TGTGCCAGCAGTTCGTCCCATTATCAGCCCCAGCATTTT
TRBJ2-6,TRBV28,-,TRBD1,16,CASSPNGQGWANVLTF,TGTGCCAGCAGTCCAAACGGACAGGGCTGGGCCAACGTCCTGACTTTC
TRBJ1-6,TRBV28,-,-,15,CASSPAFGPNSPLHF,TGTGCCAGCAGTCCTGCCTTTGGGCCCAATTCACCCCTCCACTTT
TRBJ2-7,TRBV4-3,-,-,15,CASSQDTHREGEQYF,TGCGCCAGCAGCCAAGATACTCACAGGGAAGGCGAGCAGTACTTC
TRBJ1-1,TRBV7-8,-,-,15,CASSHKRAWDTEAFF,TGTGCCAGCAGCCACAAAAGAGCGTGGGACACTGAAGCTTTCTTT
TRBJ1-2,TRBV19,-,-,12,CASSPDNYGYTF,TGTGCCAGTAGTCCGGATAACTATGGCTACACCTTC
TRBJ1-4,TRBV7-8,-,TRBD1,17,CASSPSRQTGINEKLFF,TGTGCCAGCAGCCCTAGCAGGCAGACAGGGATTAATGAAAAACTGTTTTTT
TRBJ1-6,TRBV5-1,-,-,15,CASSADGTDNSPLHF,TGCGCCAGCAGCGCAGACGGGACGGATAATTCACCCCTCCACTTT
TRBJ1-6,TRBV5-8,-,-,12,CASSLVGSPLHF,TGTGCCAGCAGCTTGGTAGGCAGCCCCCTCCACTTT
TRBJ1-4,TRBV27,-,-,14,CASRPVGEVEKLFF,TGTGCCAGCCGCCCCGTAGGGGAAGTTGAAAAACTGTTTTTT
TRBJ2-5,TRBV11-2,-,TRBD1,17,CASSQQHGQGARETQYF,TGTGCCAGCAGCCAACAACATGGACAGGGGGCAAGAGAGACCCAGTACTTC
TRBJ1-3,TRBV30,-,TRBD1,16,CAWSARTTGAGNTIYF,TGTGCCTGGAGTGCCAGAACAACAGGGGCTGGAAACACCATATATTTT
TRBJ2-5,TRBV6-1,-,TRBD2,14,CASSSSGGAETQYF,TGTGCCAGCAGCTCTAGCGGGGGGGCAGAGACCCAGTACTTC
TRBJ2-7,TRBV5-1,-,-,15,CASSLMLGSSYEQYF,TGCGCCAGCAGCTTGATGCTGGGGAGCTCCTACGAGCAGTACTTC
TRBJ1-1,TRBV5-4,-,-,14,CASSPTRGNTEAFF,TGTGCCAGCAGCCCGACCAGGGGGAACACTGAAGCTTTCTTT
TRBJ2-1,TRBV7-6,-,TRBD2,17,CASSFRASGGAYNEQFF,TGTGCCAGCAGCTTCCGGGCTAGCGGGGGGGCCTACAATGAGCAGTTCTTC
TRBJ1-1,TRBV21-1,-,-,15,CASSKVGRANTEAFF,TGTGCCAGCAGCAAAGTGGGCCGGGCGAACACTGAAGCTTTCTTT
TRBJ2-7,TRBV7-2,-,TRBD2,15,CASSPRGSAIYEQYF,TGTGCCAGCAGCCCCCGCGGGAGCGCCATCTACGAGCAGTACTTC
TRBJ1-2,TRBV6-6,-,-,15,CASSSQGDSNYGYTF,TGTGCCAGCAGCTCCCAGGGTGACTCCAACTATGGCTACACCTTC
TRBJ1-5,TRBV7-5,-,-,14,CARSCRGHWKPQHF,TGTGCCAGAAGCTGCCGGGGTCACTGGAAGCCCCAGCATTTT
TRBJ2-3,TRBV7-3,-,-,13,CASSLTPFSTQYF,TGTGCCAGCAGCTTAACTCCTTTTTCTACGCAGTATTTT
TRBJ1-4,TRBV5-1,-,-,13,CASSLTRNEKLFF,TGCGCCAGCAGCTTGACCCGGAATGAAAAACTGTTTTTT
TRBJ1-4,TRBV2,-,-,14,CASSLAGYGEKLFF,TGTGCCAGCAGCCTGGCAGGGTACGGTGAAAAACTGTTTTTT
TRBJ1-2,TRBV4-1,once,-,14,CASSQVGALKGYTF,TGCGCCAGCAGCCAAGTAGGGGCGTTGAAGGGCTACACCTTC
TRBJ1-1,TRBV7-9,-,-,11,CASSLGNEAFF,TGTGCCAGCAGCTTAGGCAACGAAGCTTTCTTT
TRBJ1-2,TRBV4-3,-,-,14,CASSQEGWGKGYTF,TGCGCCAGCAGCCAAGAAGGATGGGGGAAAGGCTACACCTTC
TRBJ2-5,TRBV4-3,-,TRBD1,15,CASSQVRGRWETQYF,TGCGCCAGCAGCCAAGTTAGGGGGCGGTGGGAGACCCAGTACTTC
TRBJ2-5,TRBV4-1,-,TRBD2,15,CASSQDGAGGETQYF,TGCGCCAGCAGCCAAGATGGGGCGGGGGGAGAGACCCAGTACTTC
TRBJ1-1,TRBV9,-,-,14,CASSVAGGDTEAFF,TGTGCCAGCAGCGTAGCTGGGGGCGACACTGAAGCTTTCTTT
TRBJ1-3,TRBV27,-,-,16,CASSLSFLNSGNTIYF,TGTGCCAGCAGTTTATCGTTCCTTAACTCTGGAAACACCATATATTTT
TRBJ1-1,TRBV27,few,-,14,CASSPMGANTEAFF,TGTGCCAGCAGTCCGATGGGGGCGAACACTGAAGCTTTCTTT
TRBJ2-1,TRBV30,-,TRBD2,14,CAWSVTGGVNEQFF,TGTGCCTGGAGTGTAACCGGGGGGGTTAATGAGCAGTTCTTC
TRBJ2-5,TRBV27,-,-,14,CASSLSGAVWTQYF,TGTGCCAGCAGTTTATCAGGCGCTGTGTGGACCCAGTACTTC
TRBJ2-7,TRBV5-1,few,-,13,CASSLGGPYEQYF,TGCGCCAGCAGCTTAGGGGGACCCTACGAGCAGTACTTC